What follows is one T cell receptor beta chain and its context. Its antigen is unknown. The record has no base qualities; no much larger clone is one base away. One collaborating source in Seattle enrolled patients during active infection and followed them longitudinally through the course of disease. The collaborating institutions used their own protocols to collect whole blood in K2EDTA tubes. Collaborator samples were shipped for TCRbeta analysis as frozen whole blood, isolated PBMCs, or DNA extracted from either sample type. TCRbeta CDR3 regions were amplified from genomic DNA using the immunoSEQ Assay, a bias-controlled multiplex PCR. Concerning the study's data processing: The number of nucleated cells in each sample was estimated from the amplification of reference gene primers within the assay. To quantify the absolute abundance of each unique TCRbeta CDR3 rearrangement, sequence reads were collapsed and filtered. Productive Simpson clonality was computed per sample as the square root of Simpson's diversity index over productive rearrangements. TCRdb limited this immuneACCESS table to in-frame rearrangements with V and J called. A share of clones is missing; checked studies link under half to unresolved V genes, and the rest is unexplained. The DNA gave D and trimming, while V, J and clone size come from that table. The sample table holds roughly 100,000 clones, of which 90% were seen once. The top ten hold about 6.7% of the sample.

This record belongs to a study of blood T cell repertoires in COVID-19 (dated by TCRdb to the early 2020s). General notes on the study: Samples from collaborators originated in the United States, Italy and Spain and spanned both the acute and convalescent phases of COVID-19. The prospective study material was composed of cDNA or gDNA derived from T cells, B-cell-depleted T cells, or PBMCs. The dataset comprised deeply sampled blood TCRbeta repertoires from subjects exposed to, actively infected with, or recovered from COVID-19. Where available, HLA class I and class II types were taken from metadata supplied by the sample provider and were not determined by assay-based typing. Samples were obtained from the ongoing ImmuneRACE study (first 160 participants) and from 1,254 subjects provided by 6 global collaborators. The repertoires were released in a freely available public database intended as a resource for research on the immune response to SARS-CoV-2. A de-identified subject ID, COVID-19 status, age in years and sex were almost always included in the sample metadata. Paper-wide results and their limitations: How much clinical and demographic metadata was included differed by source and by participant, and the metadata was provided uncurated.

The germline V gene sets CDR1 to SQVTM and CDR2 to ANQGSEA. V was cut back by 0 bases and J by 3 bases, leaving a gap of 14 bases between them. The CDR3 goes from the cysteine to the phenylalanine over 15 residues. The kept DNA is CDR3 alone, 45 bases in frame from the first base. The receptor comes from a young man with COVID-19, enrolled during active disease. The chain is made from TRBV29-1 and TRBJ1-1, and perhaps TRBD1 as D gene, on 5 matching bases. The sequenced sample was peripheral blood. The DNA reads as follows: TGCAGCGTTGAAGAGTGGGGCCGTAGGGACACTGAAGCTTTCTTT. This translates into CSVEEWGRRDTEAFF.